This T cell receptor beta chain was recovered during a study of regulatory T cells in long-lasting Graves disease. Construction of the TCR beta libraries employed iRepertoire HTBI primers in conjunction with Arm-PCR of CDR3 regions. TCRdb re-derived calls from the multiplex PCR reads in MiXCR, one entry per CDR3 protein. The profile shows roughly 400,000 distinct CDR3 sequences, about 21% of them singletons. This CDR3 contains 15 residues. Between the trimmed V and J ends, which lost 3 bases and 7 bases, there was a span of 19 bases. Germline values: CDR1 LNHNV, CDR2 YYDKDF (reference sequence). The time point: persistent/refractory GD, antithyroid drugs over 5 years with positive TRAb. Extracted PBMC RNA gave rise to the TCR library. Graves' disease was diagnosed by American Thyroid Association guidelines.

The sequenced sample was peripheral blood mononuclear cells (PBMCs), obtained when the disease was refractory, from a patient treated with antithyroid drugs. V usage is TRBV15 and J usage is TRBJ2-7, with TRBD2 as a possible D gene (6 bases). The sequence was obtained from a female donor with Graves disease. The CDR3 DNA sequence: TGTGCCACCAGCAGTCCCGGGACTGGGGCTGTAGAGCAGTACTTC. The encoded protein is CATSSPGTGAVEQYF.